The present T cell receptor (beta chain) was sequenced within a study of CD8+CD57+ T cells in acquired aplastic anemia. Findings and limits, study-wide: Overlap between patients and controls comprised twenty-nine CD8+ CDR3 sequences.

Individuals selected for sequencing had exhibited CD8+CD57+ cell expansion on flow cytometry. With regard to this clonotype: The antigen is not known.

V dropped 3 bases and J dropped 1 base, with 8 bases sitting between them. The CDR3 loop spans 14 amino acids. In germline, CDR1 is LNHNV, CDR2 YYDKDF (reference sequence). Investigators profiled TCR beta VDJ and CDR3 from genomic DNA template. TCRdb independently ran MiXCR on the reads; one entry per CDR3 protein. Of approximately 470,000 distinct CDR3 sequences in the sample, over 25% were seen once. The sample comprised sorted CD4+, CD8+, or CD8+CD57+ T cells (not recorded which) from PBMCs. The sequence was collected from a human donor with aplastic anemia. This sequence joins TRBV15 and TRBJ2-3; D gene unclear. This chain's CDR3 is CATSRTGRTDTQYF. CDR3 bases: TGTGCCACCAGCAGGACTGGACGCACAGATACGCAGTATTTT.